This T cell receptor (beta chain) stems from a study of blood T cells in healthy people across ages. Germline CDR1 and CDR2: SGDLS and YYNGEE. Trimming removed 3 bases from V and 2 bases from J, with 21 bases in between. This CDR3 region has 18 residues. General study points: Higher naive T cell percentage went strongly together with higher TCR beta diversity. Older individuals had lower TCR beta diversity per million T cells (the decline was roughly linear).

Per sample, a minimum of 6.5 million PBMCs were isolated. This clonotype was counted a few times. Its antigen is currently unknown. The second PCR ran roughly 6 to 11 cycles with a sample-barcoded 5' primer and J-beta primers. Researchers report that each sample yielded at least 3 million CDR3-containing paired-end reads. Using its own MiXCR run on the 5' RACE reads, TCRdb lists one record per CDR3 protein. Of hundreds of thousands of distinct CDR3 sequences listed, under 30% are singletons. This chain uses TRBV9 with TRBJ2-1, with D maybe TRBD1 (6 bases). This clonotype originated in a woman aged 80 or over in good health. The material sequenced was blood. The CDR3 DNA reads TGTGCCAGCAGCGGAGGGACATCAAATCAGAGGGCCTACAATGAGCAGTTCTTC. Amino acid sequence: CASSGGTSNQRAYNEQFF.